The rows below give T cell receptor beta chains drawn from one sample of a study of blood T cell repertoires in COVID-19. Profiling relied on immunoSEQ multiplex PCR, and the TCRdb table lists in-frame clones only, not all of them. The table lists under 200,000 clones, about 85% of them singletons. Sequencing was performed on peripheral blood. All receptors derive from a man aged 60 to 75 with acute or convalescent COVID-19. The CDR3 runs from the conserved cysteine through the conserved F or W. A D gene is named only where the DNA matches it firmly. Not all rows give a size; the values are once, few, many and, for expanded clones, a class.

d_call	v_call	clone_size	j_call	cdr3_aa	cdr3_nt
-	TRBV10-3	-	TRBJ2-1	CALGASNEQFF	TGTGCCCTAGGGGCCTCCAATGAGCAGTTCTTC
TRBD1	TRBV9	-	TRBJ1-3	CASSSVPDRISGNTIYF	TGTGCCAGCAGCTCTGTCCCGGACAGGATCTCTGGAAACACCATATATTTT
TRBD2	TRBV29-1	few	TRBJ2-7	CSVSGTSGSVEQYF	TGCAGCGTTTCCGGGACTAGCGGGAGTGTCGAGCAGTACTTC
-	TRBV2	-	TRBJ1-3	CASNGDTGNTIYF	TGTGCCAGCAATGGAGATACTGGAAACACCATATATTTT
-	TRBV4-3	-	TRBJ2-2	CASSRRENTGELFF	TGCGCCAGCAGTCGCAGGGAGAACACCGGGGAGCTGTTTTTT
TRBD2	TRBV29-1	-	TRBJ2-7	CSVRGAGDSKLYEQYF	TGCAGCGTTCGCGGGGCGGGAGATTCAAAACTCTACGAGCAGTACTTC
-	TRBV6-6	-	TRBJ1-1	CASINWGLMNTEAFF	TGTGCCAGCATCAACTGGGGACTCATGAACACTGAAGCTTTCTTT
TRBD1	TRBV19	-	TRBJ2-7	CASSIGGAYEQYF	TGTGCCAGTAGCATAGGGGGCGCGTACGAGCAGTACTTC
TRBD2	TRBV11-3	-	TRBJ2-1	CASSLGTSPYNEQFF	TGTGCCAGCAGCTTGGGGACTAGTCCCTACAATGAGCAGTTCTTC
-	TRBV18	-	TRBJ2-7	CASSPPETRGYEQYF	TGTGCCAGCTCACCACCGGAGACAAGGGGATACGAGCAGTACTTC
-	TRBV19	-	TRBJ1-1	CASSNSYNTEAFF	TGTGCCAGTAGTAACAGCTACAACACTGAAGCTTTCTTT
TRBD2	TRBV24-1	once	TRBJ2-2	CATSDPAGVNTGELFF	TGTGCCACCAGTGATCCAGCGGGGGTGAACACCGGGGAGCTGTTTTTT
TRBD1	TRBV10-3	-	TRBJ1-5	CAISERRGQDQPQHF	TGTGCCATCAGTGAGCGAAGGGGGCAGGATCAGCCCCAGCATTTT
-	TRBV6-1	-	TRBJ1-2	CASSEARGPGYTF	TGTGCCAGCAGTGAAGCGCGGGGGCCGGGCTACACCTTC
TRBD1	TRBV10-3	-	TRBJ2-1	CAIHRGDSYNEQFF	TGTGCCATCCATCGTGGGGACAGCTACAATGAGCAGTTCTTC
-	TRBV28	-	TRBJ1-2	CASRTSLGRAIGYTF	TGTGCCAGCAGAACTTCCCTCGGCAGGGCTATAGGCTACACCTTC
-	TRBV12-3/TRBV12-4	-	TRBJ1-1	CASRSGGTEAFF	TGTGCCAGCAGAAGCGGGGGCACTGAAGCTTTCTTT
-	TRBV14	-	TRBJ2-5	CASSQDVGVQETQYF	TGTGCCAGCAGTCAAGACGTGGGAGTCCAAGAGACCCAGTACTTC
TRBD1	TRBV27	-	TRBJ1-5	CASRPRTGGDQPQHF	TGTGCCAGCAGACCACGGACAGGGGGGGATCAGCCCCAGCATTTT
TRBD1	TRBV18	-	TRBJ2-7	CASSPFPGQGEIYEQYF	TGTGCCAGCTCACCTTTTCCGGGACAGGGGGAAATCTACGAGCAGTACTTC
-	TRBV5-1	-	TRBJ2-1	CASSRQGRSDEQFF	TGCGCCAGCAGCCGTCAGGGCCGGAGCGATGAGCAGTTCTTC
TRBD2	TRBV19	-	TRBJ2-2	CASSIPPGLAGVYTGELFF	TGTGCCAGTAGTATACCACCGGGACTAGCGGGAGTGTACACCGGGGAGCTGTTTTTT
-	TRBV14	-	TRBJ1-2	CASSQAKKITGRTDGYTF	TGTGCCAGCAGCCAAGCGAAGAAAATTACAGGGAGAACGGATGGCTACACCTTC
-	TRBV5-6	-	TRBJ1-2	CASSRTRGGGYTF	TGTGCCAGCAGCCGAACGCGCGGGGGCGGCTACACCTTC
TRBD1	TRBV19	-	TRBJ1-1	CASSMDRGKTEAFF	TGTGCCAGTAGTATGGACAGGGGGAAGACTGAAGCTTTCTTT
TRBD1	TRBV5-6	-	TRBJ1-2	CASSPGQGEVYTF	TGTGCCAGCAGCCCCGGACAGGGTGAAGTATACACCTTC
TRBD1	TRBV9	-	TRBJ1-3	CASSVTGGGNTIYF	TGTGCCAGCAGCGTTACAGGGGGCGGGAACACCATATATTTT